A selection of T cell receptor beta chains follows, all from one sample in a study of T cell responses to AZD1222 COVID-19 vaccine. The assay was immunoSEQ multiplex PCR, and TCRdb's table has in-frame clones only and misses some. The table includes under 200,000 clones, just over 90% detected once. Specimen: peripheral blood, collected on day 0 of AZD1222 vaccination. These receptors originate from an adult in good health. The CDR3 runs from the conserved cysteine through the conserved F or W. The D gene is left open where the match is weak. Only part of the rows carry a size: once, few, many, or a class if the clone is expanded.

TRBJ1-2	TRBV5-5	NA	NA	CASSWTEANYGYTF	TGTGCCAGCAGTTGGACAGAAGCTAACTATGGCTACACCTTC
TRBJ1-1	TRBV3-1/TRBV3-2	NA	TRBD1	CASSPNMGTGGNTEAFF	TGTGCCAGCAGCCCTAACATGGGGACAGGAGGGAACACTGAAGCTTTCTTT
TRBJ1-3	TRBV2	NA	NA	CASSRQANTIYF	TGTGCCAGCAGTAGACAGGCAAACACCATATATTTT
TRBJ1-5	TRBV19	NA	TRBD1	CASSFDRGINQPQHF	TGTGCCAGTAGTTTCGACAGGGGGATAAATCAGCCCCAGCATTTT
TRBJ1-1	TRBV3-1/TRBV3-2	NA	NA	CASSPRGMNTEAFF	TGTGCCAGCAGCCCGAGGGGGATGAACACTGAAGCTTTCTTT
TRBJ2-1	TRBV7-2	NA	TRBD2	CATPRGGVAYNEQFF	TGTGCCACCCCTCGGGGGGGGGTAGCCTACAATGAGCAGTTCTTC
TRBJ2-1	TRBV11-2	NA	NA	CASRDRYEQFF	TGTGCCAGCAGGGATAGATACGAGCAGTTCTTC
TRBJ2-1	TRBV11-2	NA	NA	CASSLVSAGFEQFF	TGTGCCAGCAGCTTAGTATCGGCGGGATTTGAGCAGTTCTTC
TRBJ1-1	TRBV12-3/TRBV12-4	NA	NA	CASSFYTEAFF	TGTGCCAGCAGTTTTTATACTGAAGCTTTCTTT
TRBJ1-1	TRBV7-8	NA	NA	CASSLLRGQGFVAEAFF	TGTGCCAGCAGCTTACTTAGGGGTCAAGGTTTCGTCGCTGAAGCTTTCTTT
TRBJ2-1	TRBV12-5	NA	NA	CASGLQGVLGTRDSIGQFF	TGTGCTAGTGGTTTACAAGGTGTATTGGGAACCAGGGATTCAATAGGGCAGTTCTTC
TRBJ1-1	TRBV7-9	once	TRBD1	CASSSPGTGEGGAFF	TGTGCCAGCAGCTCTCCCGGGACAGGGGAAGGGGGAGCTTTCTTT
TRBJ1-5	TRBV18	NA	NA	CASSRKGQFSNQPQHF	TGTGCCAGCTCACGCAAAGGACAGTTTAGCAATCAGCCCCAGCATTTT
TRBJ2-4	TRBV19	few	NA	CATASGSLLNIQYF	TGTGCCACCGCAAGCGGGTCCCTCTTAAACATTCAGTACTTC
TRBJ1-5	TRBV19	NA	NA	CASRDEPSDQPQHF	TGTGCCAGTAGGGATGAACCGAGCGATCAGCCCCAGCATTTT
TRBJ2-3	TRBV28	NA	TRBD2	CASSFPSSGRVGSDTQYF	TGTGCCAGCAGTTTCCCCTCTAGCGGGAGGGTTGGGTCAGATACGCAGTATTTT
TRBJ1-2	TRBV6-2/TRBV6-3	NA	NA	CASSYSISLGWGYTF	TGTGCCAGCAGTTACTCGATTAGTCTGGGTTGGGGCTACACCTTC
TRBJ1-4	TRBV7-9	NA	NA	CASSFSELNEKLFF	TGTGCCAGCAGCTTCAGCGAGCTTAATGAAAAACTGTTTTTT
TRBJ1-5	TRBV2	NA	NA	CASSDKTGQPQHF	TGTGCCAGCAGTGACAAAACGGGCCAGCCCCAGCATTTT
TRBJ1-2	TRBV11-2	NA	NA	CASETRGRGYTF	TGTGCCAGTGAAACACGGGGCCGGGGCTACACCTTC
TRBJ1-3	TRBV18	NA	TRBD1	CASSPPETGRSGNTIYF	TGTGCCAGCTCACCACCCGAGACAGGGCGCTCTGGAAACACCATATATTTT
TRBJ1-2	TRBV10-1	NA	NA	CASSEGRIDRGYTF	TGCGCCAGCAGTGAGGGTCGGATCGATAGAGGCTACACCTTC
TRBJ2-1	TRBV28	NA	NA	CASSFRGPYNEQFF	TGTGCCAGCAGTTTCCGGGGACCCTACAATGAGCAGTTCTTC
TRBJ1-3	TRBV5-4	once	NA	CASSLWGDSGNTIYF	TGTGCCAGCAGCTTGTGGGGAGACTCTGGAAACACCATATATTTT
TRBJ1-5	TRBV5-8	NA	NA	CASSDLGRPAGNQPQHF	TGTGCCAGCAGCGACCTGGGCAGGCCGGCGGGCAATCAGCCCCAGCATTTT
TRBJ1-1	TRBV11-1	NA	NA	CASSLEEYTEAFF	TGTGCCAGCAGCTTAGAGGAATACACTGAAGCTTTCTTT
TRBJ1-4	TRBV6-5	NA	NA	CASRRSLNEKLFF	TGTGCCAGCAGACGGAGTTTGAATGAAAAACTGTTTTTT
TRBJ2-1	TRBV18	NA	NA	CASSLQDVGTEQFF	TGTGCCAGCTCACTACAAGACGTCGGGACTGAGCAGTTCTTC
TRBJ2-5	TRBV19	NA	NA	CASTPWETQYF	TGTGCCAGTACCCCTTGGGAGACCCAGTACTTC
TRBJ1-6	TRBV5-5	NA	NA	CASSLRPLLIVTLHF	TGTGCCAGCAGCTTGAGGCCTCTCCTAATCGTGACCCTCCACTTT
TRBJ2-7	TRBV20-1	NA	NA	CSAVKSHEQYF	TGCAGTGCTGTCAAGTCCCACGAGCAGTACTTC
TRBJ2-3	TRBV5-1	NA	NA	CASSYGSSSTDTQYF	TGCGCCAGCAGCTACGGTTCCTCTAGCACAGATACGCAGTATTTT
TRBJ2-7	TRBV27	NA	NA	CASTRRQGKDEQYF	TGTGCCAGCACCAGGAGGCAGGGAAAGGACGAGCAGTACTTC
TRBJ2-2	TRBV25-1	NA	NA	CASSDDRNTGELFF	TGTGCCAGCAGTGACGACAGAAACACCGGGGAGCTGTTTTTT
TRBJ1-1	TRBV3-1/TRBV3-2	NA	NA	CASSRQPDTEAFF	TGTGCCAGCAGCCGTCAACCGGATACTGAAGCTTTCTTT
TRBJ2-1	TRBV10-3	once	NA	CAISAGNYNEQFF	TGTGCCATCAGTGCCGGGAACTACAATGAGCAGTTCTTC
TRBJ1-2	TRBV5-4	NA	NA	CASSLQRISNYGYTF	TGTGCCAGCAGCTTACAACGGATTAGTAACTATGGCTACACCTTC
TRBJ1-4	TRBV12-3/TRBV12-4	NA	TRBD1	CASSRDRDEKLFF	TGTGCCAGCAGCCGGGACAGGGACGAAAAACTGTTTTTT
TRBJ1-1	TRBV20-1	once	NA	CSASVRNTEAFF	TGCAGTGCTAGTGTGCGGAACACTGAAGCTTTCTTT
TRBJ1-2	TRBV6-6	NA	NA	CASSTQGGGNYGYTF	TGTGCCAGCAGTACTCAAGGGGGAGGAAACTATGGCTACACCTTC
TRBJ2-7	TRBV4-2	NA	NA	CASSKEGDYEQYF	TGTGCCAGCAGCAAAGAGGGCGACTACGAGCAGTACTTC
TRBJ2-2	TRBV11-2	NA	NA	CASSFQVNTGELFF	TGTGCCAGCAGCTTTCAAGTGAACACCGGGGAGCTGTTTTTT
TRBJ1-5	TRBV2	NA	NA	CASSEDKAGNQPQHF	TGTGCCAGCAGTGAAGACAAGGCGGGCAATCAGCCCCAGCATTTT
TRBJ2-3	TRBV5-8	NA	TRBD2	CASTFSGDSGSTDTQYF	TGTGCCAGCACCTTCTCTGGTGATAGCGGGAGCACAGATACGCAGTATTTT
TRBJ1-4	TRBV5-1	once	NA	CASSSMRQATNEKLFF	TGCGCCAGCAGCTCCATGAGACAAGCAACTAATGAAAAACTGTTTTTT
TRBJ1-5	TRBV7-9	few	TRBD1	CASTAGQRNQPQHF	TGTGCCAGCACCGCGGGACAGAGGAATCAGCCCCAGCATTTT
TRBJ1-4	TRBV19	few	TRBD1	CASNKFGTGAVKEKLFF	TGTGCCAGTAACAAATTCGGGACAGGCGCTGTAAAGGAAAAACTGTTTTTT
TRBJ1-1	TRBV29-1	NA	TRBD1	CSFRTGRDTEAFF	TGCAGCTTTAGGACAGGACGTGACACTGAAGCTTTCTTT
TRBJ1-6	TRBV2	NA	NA	CASHGTASGSPLHF	TGTGCCAGCCACGGGACCGCCTCAGGTTCACCCCTCCACTTT
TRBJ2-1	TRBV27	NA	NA	CASSQNLGNEQFF	TGTGCCAGCAGCCAAAACCTGGGGAATGAGCAGTTCTTC
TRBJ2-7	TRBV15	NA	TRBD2	CATSRAGTSVYEQYF	TGTGCCACCAGCAGAGCCGGGACTAGTGTTTACGAGCAGTACTTC
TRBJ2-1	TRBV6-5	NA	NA	CASVVGSYNEQFF	TGTGCCAGCGTGGTTGGCTCCTACAATGAGCAGTTCTTC